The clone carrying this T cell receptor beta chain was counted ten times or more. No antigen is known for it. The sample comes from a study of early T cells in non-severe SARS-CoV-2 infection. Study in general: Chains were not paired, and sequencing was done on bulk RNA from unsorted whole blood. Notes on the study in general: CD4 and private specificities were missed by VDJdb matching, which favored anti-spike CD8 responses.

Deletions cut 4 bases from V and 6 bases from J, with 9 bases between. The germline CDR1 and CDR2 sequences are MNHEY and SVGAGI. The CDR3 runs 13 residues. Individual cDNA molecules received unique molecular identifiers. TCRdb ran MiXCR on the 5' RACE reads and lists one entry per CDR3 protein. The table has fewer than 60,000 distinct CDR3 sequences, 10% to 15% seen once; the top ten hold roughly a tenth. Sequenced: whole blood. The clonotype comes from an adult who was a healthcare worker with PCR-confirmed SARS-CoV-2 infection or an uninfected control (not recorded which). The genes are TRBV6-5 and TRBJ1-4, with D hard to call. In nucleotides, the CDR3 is TGTGCCAGCAGTTTTACCTGGGATGAAAAACTGTTTTTT. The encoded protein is CASSFTWDEKLFF.